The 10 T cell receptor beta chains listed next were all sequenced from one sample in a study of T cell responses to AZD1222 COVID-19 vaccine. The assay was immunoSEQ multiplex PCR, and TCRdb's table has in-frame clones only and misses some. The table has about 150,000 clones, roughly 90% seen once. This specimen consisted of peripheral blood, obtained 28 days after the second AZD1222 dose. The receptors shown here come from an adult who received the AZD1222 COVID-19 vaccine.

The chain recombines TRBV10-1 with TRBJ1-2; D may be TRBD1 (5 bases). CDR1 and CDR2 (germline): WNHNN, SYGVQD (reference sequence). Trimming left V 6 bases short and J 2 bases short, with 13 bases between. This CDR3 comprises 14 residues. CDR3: CASRLTATNYGYTF. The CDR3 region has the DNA TGCGCCAGCAGGTTGACAGCGACCAACTATGGCTACACCTTC.

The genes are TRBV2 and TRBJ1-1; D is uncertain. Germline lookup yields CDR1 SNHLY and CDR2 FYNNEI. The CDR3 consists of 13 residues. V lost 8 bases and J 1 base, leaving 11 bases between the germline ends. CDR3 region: CASLRRKNTEAFF. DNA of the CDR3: TGTGCCAGCCTCCGCCGAAAGAACACTGAAGCTTTCTTT.

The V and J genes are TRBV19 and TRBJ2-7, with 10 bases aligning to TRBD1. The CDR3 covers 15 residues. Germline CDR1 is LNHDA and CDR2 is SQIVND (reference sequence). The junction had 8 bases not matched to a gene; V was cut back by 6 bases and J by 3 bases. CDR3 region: CASSLGQGGGYEQYF. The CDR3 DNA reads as TGTGCCAGTAGCCTAGGACAGGGGGGCGGCTACGAGCAGTACTTC. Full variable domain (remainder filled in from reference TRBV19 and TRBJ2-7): DGGITQSPKYLFRKEGQNVTLSCEQNLNHDAMYWYRQDPGQGLRLIYYSQIVNDFQKGDIAEGYSVSREKKESFPLTVTSAQKNPTAFYLCASSLGQGGGYEQYFGPGTRLTVT.

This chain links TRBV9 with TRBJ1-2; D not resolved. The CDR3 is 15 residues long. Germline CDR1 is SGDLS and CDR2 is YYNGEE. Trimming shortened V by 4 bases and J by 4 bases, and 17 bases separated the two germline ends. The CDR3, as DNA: TGTGCCAGCAGCCAACCTTCCGTGGGCGGCTATGGCTACACCTTC. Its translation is CASSQPSVGGYGYTF.

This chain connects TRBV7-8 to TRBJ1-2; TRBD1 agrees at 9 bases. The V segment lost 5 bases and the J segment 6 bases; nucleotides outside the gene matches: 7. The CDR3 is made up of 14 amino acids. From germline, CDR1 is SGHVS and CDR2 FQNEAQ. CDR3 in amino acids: CASSPDRGWDGYTF. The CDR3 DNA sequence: TGTGCCAGCAGCCCGGACAGGGGATGGGATGGCTACACCTTC.

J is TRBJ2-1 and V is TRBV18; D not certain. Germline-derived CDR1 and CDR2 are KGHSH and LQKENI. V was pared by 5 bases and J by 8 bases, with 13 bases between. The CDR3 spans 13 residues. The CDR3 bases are TGTGCCAGCTCAGTGTCCGTGGGCGATGAGCAGTTCTTC. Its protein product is CASSVSVGDEQFF. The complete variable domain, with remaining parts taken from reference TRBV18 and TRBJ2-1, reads NAGVMQNPRHLVRRRGQEARLRCSPMKGHSHVYWYRQLPEEGLKFMVYLQKENIIDESGMPKERFSAEFPKEGPSILRIQQVVRGDSAAYFCASSVSVGDEQFFGPGTRLTVL.

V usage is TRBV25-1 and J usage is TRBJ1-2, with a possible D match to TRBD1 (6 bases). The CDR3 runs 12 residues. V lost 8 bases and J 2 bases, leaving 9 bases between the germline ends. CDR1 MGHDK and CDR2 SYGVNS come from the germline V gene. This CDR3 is CASGDRNYGYTF. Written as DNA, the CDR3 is TGTGCCAGCGGCGACAGGAACTATGGCTACACCTTC.

The CDR3 DNA is TGTGCCAGCAGACAGGACCCGGGGGGTCGCTACGAGCAGTACTTC. Translating it yields CASRQDPGGRYEQYF. The chain links TRBV7-2 to TRBJ2-7; 7 bases are shared with TRBD2. Germline CDR1 SGHTA, CDR2 FQGNSA. The V gene end was trimmed by 6 bases and the J gene end by 3 bases; junction bases not matched to a gene: 11. The CDR3 contains 15 residues.

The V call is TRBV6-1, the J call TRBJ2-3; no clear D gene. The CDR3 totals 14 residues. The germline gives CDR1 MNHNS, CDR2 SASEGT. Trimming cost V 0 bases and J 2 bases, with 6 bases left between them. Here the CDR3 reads CASSEALHTDTQYF. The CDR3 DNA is TGTGCCAGCAGTGAAGCGCTCCACACAGATACGCAGTATTTT.

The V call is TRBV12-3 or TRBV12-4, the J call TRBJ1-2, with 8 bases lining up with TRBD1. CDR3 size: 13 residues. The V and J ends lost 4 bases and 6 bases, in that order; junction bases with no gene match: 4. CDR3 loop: CASSWTGWNGYTF. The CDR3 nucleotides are TGTGCCAGCAGTTGGACAGGGTGGAATGGCTACACCTTC.